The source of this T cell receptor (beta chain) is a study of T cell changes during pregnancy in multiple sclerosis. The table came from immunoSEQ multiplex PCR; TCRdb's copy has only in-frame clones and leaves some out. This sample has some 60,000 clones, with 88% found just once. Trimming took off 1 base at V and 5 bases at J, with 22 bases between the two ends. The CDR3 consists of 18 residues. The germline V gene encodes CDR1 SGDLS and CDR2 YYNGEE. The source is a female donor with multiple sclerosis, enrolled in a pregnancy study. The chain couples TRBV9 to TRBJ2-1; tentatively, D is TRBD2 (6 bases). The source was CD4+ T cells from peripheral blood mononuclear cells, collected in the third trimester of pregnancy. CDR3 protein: CASSVKLEGGLPNNEQFF. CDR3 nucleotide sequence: TGTGCCAGCAGCGTAAAATTGGAGGGAGGACTACCAAACAATGAGCAGTTCTTC.